These 15 T cell receptor beta chains originate from one sample sequenced in a study of T cells in Graves' hyperthyroidism and ophthalmopathy. RNA transcripts were the template for amplifying TCR beta CDR3 regions. The HTBI primer set drove a first-round RT-PCR of the TCR CDR3. TCRdb used MiXCR to reprocess the multiplex PCR reads, holding one entry per CDR3 protein. The data contain around 60,000 distinct CDR3 sequences, roughly 49% of them singletons. The sample was blood. The receptors come from a woman between 25 and 40 years old with Graves' ophthalmopathy.

This clonotype qualifies as medium-sized (0.01 to 0.1%). This rearrangement joins TRBV24-1 to TRBJ1-2; D gene uncertain. V was pared by 3 bases and J by 8 bases, with 9 bases between. Germline assignment: CDR1 KGHDR and CDR2 SFDVKD. This CDR3 contains 12 residues. CDR3 sequence (DNA): TGTGCCACCAGTGATACCGACACAGGCTACACCTTC. This sequence encodes CATSDTDTGYTF.

This clonotype was counted at least ten times. V usage is TRBV10-3 and J usage is TRBJ1-3, with D uncertain. V dropped 4 bases and J dropped 2 bases, with 3 bases sitting between them. The CDR3 is made up of 12 amino acids. Germline V gives CDR1 ENHRY, CDR2 SYGVKD. The CDR3 bases are TGTGCCATCAGTGGGGCTGGAAACACCATATATTTT. This encodes CAISGAGNTIYF.

This clonotype showed up many times. V is TRBV20-1 and J is TRBJ1-2; D unresolved. The CDR3 spans 14 residues. CDR1 and CDR2 (germline): DFQATT, SNEGSKA (reference sequence). The V and J ends lost 3 bases and 5 bases respectively, with 16 bases between them. CDR3 DNA: TGCAGTGCTAGGTGGAGGGAAGGGTTGTATGGCTACACCTTC. Its protein product is CSARWREGLYGYTF.

The chain uses TRBV7-8 and TRBJ2-7, with 10 bases fitting TRBD1. V lost 5 bases and J lost 5; bases outside the gene matches: 6. CDR3 length: 14 amino acids. Germline CDR1 is SGHVS and CDR2 is FQNEAQ. The CDR3 nucleotides are TGTGCCAGCAGCCCCCGGACAGGGGGGCACGAGCAGTACTTC. Residues: CASSPRTGGHEQYF.

This clonotype was seen at least ten times. The rearrangement uses TRBV5-8 and TRBJ2-7; D may be TRBD1 (7 bases). Germline CDR1 and CDR2: SGHTS and YDEGEE. The CDR3 sequence is 18 residues long. Trimming shortened V by 2 bases and J by 3 bases, and 24 bases separated the two germline ends. CDR3 in amino acids: CASSFGPGGTANIYEQYF. CDR3 coding DNA: TGTGCCAGCAGCTTCGGCCCTGGCGGGACAGCGAATATCTACGAGCAGTACTTC. The full variable domain, with the rest looked up from reference TRBV5-8 and TRBJ2-7, is EAGVTQSPTHLIKTRGQQATLRCSPISGHTSVYWYQQALGLGLQFLLWYDEGEERNRGNFPPRFSGRQFPNYSSELNVNALELEDSALYLCASSFGPGGTANIYEQYFGPGTRLTVT.

About this clonotype itself: A read error may be the cause here, since a much bigger clone is one base away. V gene TRBV3-1 combines with J gene TRBJ2-5; TRBD1 is a possible D gene (5 bases). CDR1 LGHDT and CDR2 YNNKEL come from the germline V gene (reference sequence). The CDR3 is 14 amino acids. This CDR3 reads CAGSQRQTQETQYF. The CDR3 DNA follows: TGTGCCGGCAGCCAGAGACAGACCCAAGAGACCCAGTACTTC.

This clonotype was counted ten times or more. Written as DNA, the CDR3 is TGCGCCAGCAGCTTGGGCCAGGGGGCCGATACGCAGTATTTT. Its translation is CASSLGQGADTQYF. V and J are TRBV5-1 and TRBJ2-3, with 8 bases aligning to TRBD1. The trim removed 0 bases at V and 6 bases at J, leaving 3 bases unmatched. The CDR3 extends over 14 amino acids. Germline V gene sequence: CDR1 SGHRS, CDR2 YFSETQ.

The chain recombines TRBV7-9 with TRBJ2-7, with D possibly called TRBD1 or TRBD2 (7 bases each). The ends were cut back, 5 bases at V and 5 bases at J, with 19 bases in the middle. The CDR3 contains 15 residues. Per the germline V gene, CDR1 is SEHNR and CDR2 is FQNEAQ (reference sequence). The CDR3 DNA sequence: TGTGCCAGCAGCCGACAGGGAGGGGATGAGAACGAGCAGTACTTC. Protein: CASSRQGGDENEQYF.

The table lists this clonotype with many counts. The rearrangement joins TRBV5-1 to TRBJ2-2; D gene uncertain. This CDR3 spans 15 amino acids. V shed 0 bases and J shed 6 bases, with 12 bases lying between them. Germline CDR1 reads SGHRS; CDR2 reads YFSETQ. CDR3 in amino acids: CASSLVIGQSGELFF. CDR3 DNA: TGCGCCAGCAGCTTGGTCATTGGCCAATCCGGGGAGCTGTTTTTT.

The rearrangement joins TRBV14 to TRBJ1-5; perhaps TRBD1 as D (5 bases). CDR1 SGHDN and CDR2 FVKESK come from the germline V gene. The CDR3 covers 13 residues. Written as DNA, the CDR3 is TGTGCTGGGGGGGTAGTTGGGGATCAGCCCCAGCATTTT. Translation gives CAGGVVGDQPQHF.

This clonotype was counted a few times. This sequence joins TRBV6-1 and TRBJ1-1; D is ambiguous. From germline, CDR1 is MNHNS and CDR2 SASEGT. V gave up 2 bases and J gave up 6 bases, with 7 bases separating them. This CDR3 contains 12 residues. This CDR3 reads CASSEIVPEAFF. Here the CDR3 DNA reads TGTGCCAGCAGTGAAATAGTCCCTGAAGCTTTCTTT.

This chain joins TRBV7-3 and TRBJ2-5; D is perhaps TRBD1 (6 bases). In germline, CDR1 is SGHTA, CDR2 FQGTGA. The CDR3 runs to 15 residues. Trimming shortened V by 5 bases and J by 5 bases, and 18 bases separated the two germline ends. CDR3 coding DNA: TGTGCCAGCAGCCTGAACAGGGAGTTCGGGGAGACCCAGTACTTC. Amino acids: CASSLNREFGETQYF.

In its sample, this clonotype was seen many times. This chain connects TRBV11-3 to TRBJ2-1; TRBD1 agrees at 8 bases. The trim removed 5 bases at V and 10 bases at J, leaving 16 bases unmatched. CDR3 length equals 16 residues. Germline V gene sequence: CDR1 SGHNT, CDR2 YENEEA. CDR3 DNA sequence: TGTGCCAGCAGCCCGTCCGGGACAGGAGGCTCGTTGGAGCAGTTCTTC. It codes for CASSPSGTGGSLEQFF.

This clonotype came up many times. The chain recombines TRBV28 with TRBJ1-1, with 7 bases lining up with TRBD1. The germline gives CDR1 MDHEN, CDR2 SYDVKM. V shed 7 bases, J shed 4 bases, and the junction held 9 bases outside the gene matches. The CDR3 is 14 residues long. The CDR3 DNA reads as TGTGCCAGCAATGGAGGGGGCGCGGGCACTGAAGCTTTCTTT. This gives the protein CASNGGGAGTEAFF.

This clonotype was detected many times. With a much larger clone just one base away, this may be a read error. This rearrangement joins TRBV19 to TRBJ1-6, with a possible D match to TRBD1 (5 bases). Germline CDR1 LNHDA, CDR2 SQIVND (reference sequence). The CDR3 runs to 13 residues. Trimming took off 5 bases at V and 8 bases at J, with 10 bases between the two ends. The CDR3 region is CASSGGGDSPLHF. The CDR3, as DNA: TGTGCCAGTAGTGGGGGGGGTGATTCACCCCTCCACTTT.